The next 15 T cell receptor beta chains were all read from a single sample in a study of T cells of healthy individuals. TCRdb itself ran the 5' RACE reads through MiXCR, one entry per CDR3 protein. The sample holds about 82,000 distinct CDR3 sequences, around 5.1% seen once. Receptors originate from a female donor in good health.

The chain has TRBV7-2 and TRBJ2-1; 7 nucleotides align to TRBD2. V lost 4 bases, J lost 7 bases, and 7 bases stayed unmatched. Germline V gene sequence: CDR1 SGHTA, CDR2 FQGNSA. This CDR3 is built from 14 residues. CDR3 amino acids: CASSSGLGQNEQFF. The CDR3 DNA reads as TGTGCCAGCAGCTCTGGACTAGGACAAAATGAGCAGTTCTTC.

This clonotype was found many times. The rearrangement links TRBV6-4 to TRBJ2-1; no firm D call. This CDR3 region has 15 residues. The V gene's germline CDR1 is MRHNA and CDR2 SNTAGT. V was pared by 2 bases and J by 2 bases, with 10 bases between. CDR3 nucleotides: TGTGCCAGCAGTGACAGAACCGGCCCCTACAATGAGCAGTTCTTC. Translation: CASSDRTGPYNEQFF.

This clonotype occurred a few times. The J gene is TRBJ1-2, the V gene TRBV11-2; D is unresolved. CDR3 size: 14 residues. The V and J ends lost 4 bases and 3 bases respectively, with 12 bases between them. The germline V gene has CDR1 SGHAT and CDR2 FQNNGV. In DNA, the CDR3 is TGTGCCAGCAGCTCGGACGGCTTGCACTATGGCTACACCTTC. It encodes CASSSDGLHYGYTF.

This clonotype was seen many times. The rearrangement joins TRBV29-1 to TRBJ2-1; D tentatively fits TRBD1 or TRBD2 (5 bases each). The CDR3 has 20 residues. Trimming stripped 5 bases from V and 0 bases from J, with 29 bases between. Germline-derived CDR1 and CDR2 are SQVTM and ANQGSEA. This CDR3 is CSVRYPPGRVNSASYNEQFF. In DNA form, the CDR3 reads TGCAGCGTTAGATACCCTCCGGGACGGGTGAACTCGGCCTCCTACAATGAGCAGTTCTTC.

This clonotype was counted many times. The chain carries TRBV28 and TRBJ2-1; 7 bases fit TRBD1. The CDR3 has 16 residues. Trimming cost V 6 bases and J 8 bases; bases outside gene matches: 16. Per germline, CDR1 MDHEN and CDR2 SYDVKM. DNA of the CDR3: TGTGCCAGCAGCCTTCTAACAGGGGAGCTGATCTATGAGCAGTTCTTC. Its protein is CASSLLTGELIYEQFF.

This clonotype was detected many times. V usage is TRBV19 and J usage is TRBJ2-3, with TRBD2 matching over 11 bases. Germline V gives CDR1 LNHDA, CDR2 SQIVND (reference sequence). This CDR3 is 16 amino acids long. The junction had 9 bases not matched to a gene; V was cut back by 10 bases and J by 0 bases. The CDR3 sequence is CATSVSGRVSTDTQYF. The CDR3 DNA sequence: TGTGCCACCTCCGTTAGCGGGAGGGTTAGCACAGATACGCAGTATTTT. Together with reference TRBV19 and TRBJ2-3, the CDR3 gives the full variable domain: DGGITQSPKYLFRKEGQNVTLSCEQNLNHDAMYWYRQDPGQGLRLIYYSQIVNDFQKGDIAEGYSVSREKKESFPLTVTSAQKNPTAFYLCATSVSGRVSTDTQYFGPGTRLTVL.

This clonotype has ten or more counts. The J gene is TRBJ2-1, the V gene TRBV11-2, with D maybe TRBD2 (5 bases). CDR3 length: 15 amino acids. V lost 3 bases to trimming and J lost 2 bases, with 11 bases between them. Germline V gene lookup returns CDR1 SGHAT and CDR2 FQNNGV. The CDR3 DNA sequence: TGTGCCAGCAGCTTTACTCGCGGGCCCTACAATGAGCAGTTCTTC. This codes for CASSFTRGPYNEQFF.

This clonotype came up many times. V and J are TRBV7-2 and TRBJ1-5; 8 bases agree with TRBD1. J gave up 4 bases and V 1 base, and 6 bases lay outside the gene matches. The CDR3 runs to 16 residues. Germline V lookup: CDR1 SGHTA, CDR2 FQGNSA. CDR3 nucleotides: TGTGCCAGCAGCTTAGTATCAGGGGGCGTAAATCAGCCCCAGCATTTT. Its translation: CASSLVSGGVNQPQHF.

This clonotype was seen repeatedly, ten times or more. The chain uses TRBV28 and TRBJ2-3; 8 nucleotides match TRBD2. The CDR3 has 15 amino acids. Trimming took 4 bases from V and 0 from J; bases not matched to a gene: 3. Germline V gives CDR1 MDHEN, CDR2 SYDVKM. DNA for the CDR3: TGTGCCAGCAGTTGGTCTAGCGGGAGCACAGATACGCAGTATTTT. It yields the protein CASSWSSGSTDTQYF.

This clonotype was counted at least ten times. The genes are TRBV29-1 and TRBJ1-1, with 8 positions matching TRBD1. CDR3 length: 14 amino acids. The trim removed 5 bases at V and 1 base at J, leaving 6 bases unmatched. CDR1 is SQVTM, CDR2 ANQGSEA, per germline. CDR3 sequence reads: CSVFLGQGNTEAFF. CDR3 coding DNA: TGCAGCGTTTTTCTAGGACAGGGGAACACTGAAGCTTTCTTT. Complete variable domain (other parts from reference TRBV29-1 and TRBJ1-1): SAVISQKPSRDICQRGTSLTIQCQVDSQVTMMFWYRQQPGQSLTLIATANQGSEATYESGFVIDKFPISRPNLTFSTLTVSNMSPEDSSIYLCSVFLGQGNTEAFFGQGTRLTVV.

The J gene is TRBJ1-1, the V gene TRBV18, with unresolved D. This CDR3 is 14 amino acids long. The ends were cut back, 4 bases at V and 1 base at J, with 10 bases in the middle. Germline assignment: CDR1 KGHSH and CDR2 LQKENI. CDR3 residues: CASSLGRGNTEAFF. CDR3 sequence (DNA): TGTGCCAGCTCACTTGGGCGAGGGAACACTGAAGCTTTCTTT.

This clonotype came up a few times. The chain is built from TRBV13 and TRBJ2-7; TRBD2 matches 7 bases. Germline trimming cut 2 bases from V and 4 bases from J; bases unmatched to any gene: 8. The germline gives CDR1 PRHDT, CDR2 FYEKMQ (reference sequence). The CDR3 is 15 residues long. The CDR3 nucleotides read TGTGCCAGCAGCTTACTTGCGGGAGTAGGATACGAGCAGTACTTC. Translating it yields CASSLLAGVGYEQYF.

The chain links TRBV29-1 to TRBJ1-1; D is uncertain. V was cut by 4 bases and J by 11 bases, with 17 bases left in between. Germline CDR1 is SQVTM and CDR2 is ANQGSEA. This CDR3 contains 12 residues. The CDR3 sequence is CSVVRYGAGAFF. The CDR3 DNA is TGCAGCGTTGTGCGATACGGAGCTGGGGCTTTCTTT.

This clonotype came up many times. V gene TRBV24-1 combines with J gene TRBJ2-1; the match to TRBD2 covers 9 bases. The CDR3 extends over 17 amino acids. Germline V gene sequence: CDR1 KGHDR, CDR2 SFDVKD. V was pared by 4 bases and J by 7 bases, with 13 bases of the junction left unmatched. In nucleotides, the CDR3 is TGTGCCACCAGTGACCATATCTCAGCGGGAGGTACGAATGAGCAGTTCTTC. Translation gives CATSDHISAGGTNEQFF.

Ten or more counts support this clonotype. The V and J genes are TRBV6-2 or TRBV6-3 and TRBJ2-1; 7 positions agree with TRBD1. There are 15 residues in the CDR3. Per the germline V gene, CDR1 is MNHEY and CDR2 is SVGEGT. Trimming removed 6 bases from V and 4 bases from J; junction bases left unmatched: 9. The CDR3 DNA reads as TGTGCCAGCAGACGATTGACAGGGTCTTACAATGAGCAGTTCTTC. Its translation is CASRRLTGSYNEQFF.